What follows are 18 T cell receptor beta chains derived from one specimen sequenced in a study of shared clonotypes between healthy human individuals. Measured with immunoSEQ multiplex PCR; TCRdb has only the in-frame clones, and not every one. The data contain about 2.4 million clones, just over 90% of them singletons. The material sequenced was naive CD4+ T cells sorted from blood. Specified subset: CD45RA+ positively selected. These receptors all come from a young man in good health.

The chain employs TRBV6-1 and TRBJ2-7; D call uncertain. The germline gives CDR1 MNHNS, CDR2 SASEGT. Between the trimmed V and J ends, which lost 2 bases and 6 bases, there was a span of 14 bases. This CDR3 spans 14 amino acids. The CDR3 coding sequence is TGTGCCAGCAGTGAAATTCGTGCGTTCGGCGAGCAGTACTTC. Its translation: CASSEIRAFGEQYF.

V usage is TRBV18 and J usage is TRBJ1-2; possibly TRBD1 for D (6 bases). With 2 bases removed from V and 3 bases from J, the gap between germline ends came to 13 bases. The CDR3 loop spans 15 amino acids. The germline CDR1 and CDR2 sequences are KGHSH and LQKENI. CDR3 DNA: TGTGCCAGCTCACCAGGGGCAGGGGCGGACTATGGCTACACCTTC. Translating gives CASSPGAGADYGYTF.

J is TRBJ1-4 and V is TRBV7-2, with unresolved D. The CDR3 is 14 residues long. V was cut by 5 bases and J by 2 bases, with 9 bases left in between. Germline values: CDR1 SGHTA, CDR2 FQGNSA. CDR3 DNA: TGTGCCAGCAGCGTGCAGGCTACTAATGAAAAACTGTTTTTT. It codes for CASSVQATNEKLFF.

This clone was observed a single time. CDR3 sequence: CASSFGKLAVGGYTF. DNA of the CDR3: TGTGCCAGCAGCTTCGGCAAACTCGCGGTGGGTGGCTACACCTTC. The rearrangement joins TRBV5-8 to TRBJ1-2; D gene uncertain. Trimming pared 2 bases from V and 7 bases from J, leaving 18 bases between. This CDR3 is built from 15 residues. CDR1 is SGHTS, CDR2 YDEGEE, per germline.

The chain recombines TRBV5-1 with TRBJ2-7; the D gene could be TRBD1 or TRBD2 (5 bases each). The CDR3 is 14 residues long. Trimming cost V 4 bases and J 5 bases, with 16 bases left between them. CDR1 and CDR2 from the germline V gene are SGHRS and YFSETQ. Here the CDR3 reads CASSPRSGPNEQYF. In DNA form, the CDR3 reads TGCGCCAGCAGCCCCCGTTCGGGGCCCAACGAGCAGTACTTC.

The V and J genes are TRBV21-1 and TRBJ2-7. TRBV21-1 is a known pseudogene. The CDR3 covers 18 residues. The CDR3 sequence is CASSPQKPARLTTYEQYF. CDR3 nucleotides: TGTGCCAGCAGCCCACAAAAGCCGGCAAGGCTAACCACCTACGAGCAGTACTTC.

The chain recombines TRBV27 with TRBJ1-5, with D maybe TRBD1 (5 bases). Trimming took off 3 bases at V and 9 bases at J, with 18 bases between the two ends. Germline CDR1 is MNHEY and CDR2 is SMNVEV (reference sequence). There are 15 residues in the CDR3. CDR3 residues: CASSFPGPRLRPQHF. In DNA, the CDR3 is TGTGCCAGCAGTTTTCCGGGACCGCGCTTAAGGCCCCAGCATTTT.

Comment on this clone: The same CDR3 can be traced to other DNA sequences in this sample. CDR3 residues: CASSSTGSTDTQYF. The CDR3 coding sequence is TGCGCCAGCAGCTCGACAGGGAGCACAGATACGCAGTATTTT. The chain combines TRBV5-1 with TRBJ2-3; 7 bases map to TRBD1. Germline V gene lookup returns CDR1 SGHRS and CDR2 YFSETQ. V gave up 3 bases and J gave up 0 bases; unmatched junction bases: 1. This CDR3 contains 14 residues.

The chain has TRBV7-9 and TRBJ2-1; TRBD1 matches at 8 bases. CDR1 and CDR2 from the germline V gene are SEHNR and FQNEAQ (reference sequence). The CDR3 has 10 residues. CDR3 sequence: CDRGYNEQFF. CDR3 nucleotides: TGTGACAGGGGGTACAATGAGCAGTTCTTC.

The sample holds one count of this clone. V usage is TRBV7-8 and J usage is TRBJ2-5, with a tentative D call TRBD1 (5 bases). The CDR3 runs 12 residues. In germline, CDR1 is SGHVS, CDR2 FQNEAQ. Trimming removed 0 bases from V and 7 bases from J, with 6 bases in between. The CDR3 region has the DNA TGTGCCAGCAGCTTAGCCCAGGGGACCCAGTACTTC. It codes for CASSLAQGTQYF.

The chain couples TRBV21-1 to TRBJ1-5; the table's D call of TRBD1 was not tested on the DNA. TRBV21-1 has pseudogene status. This CDR3 has 17 residues. CDR3 in amino acids: CASSKAHPGTGVSPQHF. In DNA, the CDR3 is TGTGCCAGCAGCAAAGCGCATCCCGGGACAGGGGTTTCGCCCCAGCATTTT.

The chain has TRBV7-9 and TRBJ2-3; D unresolved. With 5 bases removed from V and 2 bases from J, the gap between germline ends came to 17 bases. The germline CDR1 and CDR2 sequences are SEHNR and FQNEAQ (reference sequence). The CDR3 has 16 residues. The DNA of the CDR3 is TGTGCCAGCAGCGCGGTCCAGCAGGTCCCCACAGATACGCAGTATTTT. This codes for CASSAVQQVPTDTQYF.

The chain combines TRBV12-5 with TRBJ2-5, with 10 nucleotides matching TRBD1. The J segment lost 5 bases and the V segment lost 4 bases, leaving 10 bases of the junction unmatched. The length of the CDR3 is 16 residues. Germline lookup yields CDR1 LGHNT and CDR2 FRNRAP. The CDR3 DNA reads TGTGCTAGTGGTTCCTCCGACAGGGGGCAGGGGGAGACCCAGTACTTC. Translating it yields CASGSSDRGQGETQYF. Full variable domain (remainder filled in from reference TRBV12-5 and TRBJ2-5): DARVTQTPRHKVTEMGQEVTMRCQPILGHNTVFWYRQTMMQGLELLAYFRNRAPLDDSGMPKDRFSAEMPDATLATLKIQPSEPRDSAVYFCASGSSDRGQGETQYFGPGTRLLVL.

The chain carries TRBV11-3 and TRBJ2-3, with TRBD1 as a possible D gene (5 bases). V was cut by 1 base and J by 3 bases, with 8 bases left in between. This CDR3 region has 14 residues. Per germline, CDR1 SGHNT and CDR2 YENEEA. The DNA for the CDR3 is TGTGCCAGCAGCTTAGGCAGGGCGACAGATACGCAGTATTTT. This gives the protein CASSLGRATDTQYF.

V is TRBV7-2 and J is TRBJ1-2; no reliable D call. The V gene's germline CDR1 is SGHTA and CDR2 FQGNSA. V was shortened by 5 bases and J by 4 bases, with 11 bases between the two germline ends. CDR3 length: 13 residues. CDR3 sequence: CASSPGGGYGYTF. The CDR3 DNA sequence: TGTGCCAGCAGCCCCGGAGGCGGCTATGGCTACACCTTC.

The chain couples TRBV19 to TRBJ2-7; unclear D gene. Germline CDR1 LNHDA, CDR2 SQIVND (reference sequence). Trimming took off 1 base at V and 0 bases at J, with 10 bases between the two ends. The CDR3 loop spans 15 amino acids. CDR3 amino acids: CASSIGAESSYEQYF. The CDR3 nucleotides are TGTGCCAGTAGTATAGGGGCCGAGAGCTCCTACGAGCAGTACTTC.

This clone was recorded once. The chain carries TRBV29-1 and TRBJ1-2, with D possibly TRBD1 on 5 matching bases. CDR1 is SQVTM, CDR2 ANQGSEA, per germline. V gave up 7 bases and J gave up 2 bases, with 11 bases separating them. The CDR3 runs to 12 residues. CDR3 sequence (DNA): TGCAGCGGGGGCCTAATCAACTATGGCTACACCTTC. Translating gives CSGGLINYGYTF.

This sequence joins TRBV18 and TRBJ2-7; possible D gene TRBD1, 6 bases. Germline V lookup: CDR1 KGHSH, CDR2 LQKENI. The CDR3 extends over 14 amino acids. V lost 3 bases to trimming and J lost 5 bases, with 14 bases between them. The CDR3, as DNA: TGTGCCAGCTCACCGCCTGGACAGTACGACGAGCAGTACTTC. Its translation is CASSPPGQYDEQYF.